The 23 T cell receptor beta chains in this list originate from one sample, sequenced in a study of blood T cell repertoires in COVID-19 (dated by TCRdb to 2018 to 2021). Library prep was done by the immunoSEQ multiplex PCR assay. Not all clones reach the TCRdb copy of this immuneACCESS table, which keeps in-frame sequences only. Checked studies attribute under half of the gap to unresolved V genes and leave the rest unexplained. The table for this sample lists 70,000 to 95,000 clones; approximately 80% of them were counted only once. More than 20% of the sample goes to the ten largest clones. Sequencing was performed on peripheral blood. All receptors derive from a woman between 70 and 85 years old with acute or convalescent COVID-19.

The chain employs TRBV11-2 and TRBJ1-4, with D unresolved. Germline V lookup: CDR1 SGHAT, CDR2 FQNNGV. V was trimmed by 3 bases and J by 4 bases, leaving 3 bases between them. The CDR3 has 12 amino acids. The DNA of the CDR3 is TGTGCCAGCAGCTTCAATAATGAAAAACTGTTTTTT. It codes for CASSFNNEKLFF. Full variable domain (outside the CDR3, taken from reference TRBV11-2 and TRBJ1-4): EAGVAQSPRYKIIEKRQSVAFWCNPISGHATLYWYQQILGQGPKLLIQFQNNGVVDDSQLPKDRFSAERLKGVDSTLKIQPAKLEDSAVYLCASSFNNEKLFFGSGTQLSVL.

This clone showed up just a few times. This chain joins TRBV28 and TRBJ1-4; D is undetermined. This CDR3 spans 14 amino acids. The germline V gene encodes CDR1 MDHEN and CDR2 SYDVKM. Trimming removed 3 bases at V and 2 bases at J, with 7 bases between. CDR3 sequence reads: CASSLQFTNEKLFF. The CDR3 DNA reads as TGTGCCAGCAGTTTGCAGTTTACTAATGAAAAACTGTTTTTT.

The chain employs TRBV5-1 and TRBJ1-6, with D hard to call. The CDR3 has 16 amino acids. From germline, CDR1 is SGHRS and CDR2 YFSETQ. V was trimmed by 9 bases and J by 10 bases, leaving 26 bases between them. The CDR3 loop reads CATRIRPGEGRSPLHF. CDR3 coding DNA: TGCGCCACCAGGATCCGACCGGGCGAAGGGAGATCACCCCTCCACTTT.

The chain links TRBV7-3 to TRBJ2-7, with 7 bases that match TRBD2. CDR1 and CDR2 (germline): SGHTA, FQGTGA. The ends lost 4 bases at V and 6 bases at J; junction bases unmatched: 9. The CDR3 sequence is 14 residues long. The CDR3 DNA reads TGTGCCAGCAGCTCTACCCCGGGGGAGGGCGAGCAGTACTTC. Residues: CASSSTPGEGEQYF.

The CDR3, as DNA: TGTGCCAGCAGCCGAAGCGGGAGTGGAGGCAATGAGCAGTTCTTC. Amino acid sequence: CASSRSGSGGNEQFF. The V call is TRBV6-5, the J call TRBJ2-1, with 8 bases lining up with TRBD2. The CDR3 sequence is 15 residues long. The germline V gene encodes CDR1 MNHEY and CDR2 SVGAGI. V trimming: 6 bases; J trimming: 6 bases; junction bases outside the gene matches: 10.

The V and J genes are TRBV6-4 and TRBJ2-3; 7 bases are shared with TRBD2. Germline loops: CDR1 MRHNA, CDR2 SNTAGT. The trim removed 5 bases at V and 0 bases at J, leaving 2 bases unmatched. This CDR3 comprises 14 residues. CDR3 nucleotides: TGTGCCAGCAGTAGGGACTACAGCACAGATACGCAGTATTTT. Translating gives CASSRDYSTDTQYF.

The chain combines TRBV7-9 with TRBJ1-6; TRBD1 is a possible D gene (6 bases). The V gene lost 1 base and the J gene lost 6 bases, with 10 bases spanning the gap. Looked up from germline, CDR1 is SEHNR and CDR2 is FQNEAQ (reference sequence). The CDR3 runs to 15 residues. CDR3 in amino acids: CASSLDGRGNSPLHF. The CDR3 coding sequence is TGTGCCAGCAGCTTAGATGGCAGGGGTAATTCACCCCTCCACTTT.

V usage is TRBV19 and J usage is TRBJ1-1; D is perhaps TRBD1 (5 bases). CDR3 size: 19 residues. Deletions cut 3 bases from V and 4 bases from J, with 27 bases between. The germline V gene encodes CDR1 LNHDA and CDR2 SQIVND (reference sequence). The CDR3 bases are TGTGCCAGTAGTATTTCCCCCCCCGCACGGGGGTGGGGGAGCACTGAAGCTTTCTTT. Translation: CASSISPPARGWGSTEAFF.

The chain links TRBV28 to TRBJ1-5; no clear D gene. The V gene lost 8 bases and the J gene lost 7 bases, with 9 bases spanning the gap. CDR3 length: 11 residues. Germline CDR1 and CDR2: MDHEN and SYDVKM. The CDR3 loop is CASEGGQPQHF. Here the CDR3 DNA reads TGTGCCAGCGAGGGTGGCCAGCCCCAGCATTTT.

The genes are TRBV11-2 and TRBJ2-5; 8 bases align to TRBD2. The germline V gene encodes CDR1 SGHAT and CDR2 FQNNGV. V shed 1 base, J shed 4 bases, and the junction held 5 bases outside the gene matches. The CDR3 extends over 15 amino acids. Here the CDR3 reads CASSLVWTSSETQYF. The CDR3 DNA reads TGTGCCAGCAGCTTAGTATGGACTAGCTCAGAGACCCAGTACTTC.

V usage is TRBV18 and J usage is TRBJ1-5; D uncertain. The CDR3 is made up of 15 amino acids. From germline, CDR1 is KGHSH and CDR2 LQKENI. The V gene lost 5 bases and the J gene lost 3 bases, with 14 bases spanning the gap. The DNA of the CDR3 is TGTGCCAGCTCAGGGCCAACGGGGAACAATCAGCCCCAGCATTTT. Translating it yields CASSGPTGNNQPQHF.

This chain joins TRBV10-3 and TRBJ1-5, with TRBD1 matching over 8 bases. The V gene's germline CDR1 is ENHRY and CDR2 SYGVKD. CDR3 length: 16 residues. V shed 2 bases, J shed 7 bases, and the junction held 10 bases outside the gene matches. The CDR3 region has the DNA TGTGCCATCAGTGAGATCGGACAGGGATTAGGGCAGCCCCAGCATTTT. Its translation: CAISEIGQGLGQPQHF.

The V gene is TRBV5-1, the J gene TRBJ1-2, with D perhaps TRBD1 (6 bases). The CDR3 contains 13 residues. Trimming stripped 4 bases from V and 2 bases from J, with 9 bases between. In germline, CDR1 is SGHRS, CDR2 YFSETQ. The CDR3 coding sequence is TGCGCCAGCAGCGGACAGCCGAACTATGGCTACACCTTC. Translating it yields CASSGQPNYGYTF.

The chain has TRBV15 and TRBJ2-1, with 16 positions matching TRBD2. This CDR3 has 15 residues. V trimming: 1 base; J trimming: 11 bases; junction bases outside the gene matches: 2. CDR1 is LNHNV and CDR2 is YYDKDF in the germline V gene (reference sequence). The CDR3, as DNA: TGTGCCACCAGCAGAGCGGGACTAGCGGGAGGGCAGCAGTTCTTC. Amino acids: CATSRAGLAGGQQFF.

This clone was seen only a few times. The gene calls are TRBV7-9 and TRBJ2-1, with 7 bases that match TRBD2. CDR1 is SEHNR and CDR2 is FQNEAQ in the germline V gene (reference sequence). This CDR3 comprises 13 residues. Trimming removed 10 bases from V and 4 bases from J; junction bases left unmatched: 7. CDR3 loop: CATHKRGYNEQFF. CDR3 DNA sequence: TGTGCCACCCACAAGCGGGGATACAATGAGCAGTTCTTC. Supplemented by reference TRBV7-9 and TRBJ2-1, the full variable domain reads DTGVSQNPRHKITKRGQNVTFRCDPISEHNRLYWYRQTLGQGPEFLTYFQNEAQLEKSRLLSDRFSAERPKGSFSTLEIQRTEQGDSAMYLCATHKRGYNEQFFGPGTRLTVL.

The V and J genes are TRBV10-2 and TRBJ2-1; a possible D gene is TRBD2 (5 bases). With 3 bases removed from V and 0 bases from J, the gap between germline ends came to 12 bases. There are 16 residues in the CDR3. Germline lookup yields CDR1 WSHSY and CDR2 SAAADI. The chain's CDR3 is CASSDPGSSSYNEQFF. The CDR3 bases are TGCGCCAGCAGTGACCCGGGGAGCAGCTCCTACAATGAGCAGTTCTTC.

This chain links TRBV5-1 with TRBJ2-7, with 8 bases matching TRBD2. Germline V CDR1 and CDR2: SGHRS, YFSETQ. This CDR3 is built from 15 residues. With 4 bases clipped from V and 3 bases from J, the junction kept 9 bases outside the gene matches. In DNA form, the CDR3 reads TGCGCCAGCAGCCTCCTAGCGGGCCTTAACTACGAGCAGTACTTC. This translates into CASSLLAGLNYEQYF.

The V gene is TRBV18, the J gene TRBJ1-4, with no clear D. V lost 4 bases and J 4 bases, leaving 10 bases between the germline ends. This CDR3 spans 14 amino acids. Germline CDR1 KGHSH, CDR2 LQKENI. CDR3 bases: TGTGCCAGCTCACGAGGGAAGGGTAATGAAAAACTGTTTTTT. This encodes CASSRGKGNEKLFF.

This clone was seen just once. The CDR3: CASSLVFAGELFF. CDR3 sequence (DNA): TGTGCCAGCAGCTTAGTATTTGCCGGGGAGCTGTTTTTT. The chain links TRBV13 to TRBJ2-2; D unclear. The CDR3 sequence is 13 residues long. Trimming took off 1 base at V and 6 bases at J, with 6 bases between the two ends. Germline V CDR1 and CDR2: PRHDT, FYEKMQ (reference sequence).

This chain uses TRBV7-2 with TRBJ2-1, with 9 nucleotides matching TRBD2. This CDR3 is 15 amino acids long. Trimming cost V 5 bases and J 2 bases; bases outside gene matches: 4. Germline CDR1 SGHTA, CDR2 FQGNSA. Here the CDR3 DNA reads TGTGCCAGCAGCAGCCGACTAGCGGCCTACAATGAGCAGTTCTTC. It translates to CASSSRLAAYNEQFF.

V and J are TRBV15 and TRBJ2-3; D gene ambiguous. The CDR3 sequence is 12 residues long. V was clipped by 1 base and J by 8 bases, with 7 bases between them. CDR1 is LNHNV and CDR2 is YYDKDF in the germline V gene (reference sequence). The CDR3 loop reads CATSRVLGTQYF. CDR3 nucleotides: TGTGCCACCAGCAGAGTGCTCGGTACGCAGTATTTT.

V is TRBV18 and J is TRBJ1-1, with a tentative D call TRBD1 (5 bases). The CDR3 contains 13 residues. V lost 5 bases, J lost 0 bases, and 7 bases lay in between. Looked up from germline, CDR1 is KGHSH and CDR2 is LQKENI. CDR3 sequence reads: CASSEGVNTEAFF. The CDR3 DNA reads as TGTGCCAGCTCAGAAGGGGTGAACACTGAAGCTTTCTTT. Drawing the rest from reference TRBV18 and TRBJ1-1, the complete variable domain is NAGVMQNPRHLVRRRGQEARLRCSPMKGHSHVYWYRQLPEEGLKFMVYLQKENIIDESGMPKERFSAEFPKEGPSILRIQQVVRGDSAAYFCASSEGVNTEAFFGQGTRLTVV.

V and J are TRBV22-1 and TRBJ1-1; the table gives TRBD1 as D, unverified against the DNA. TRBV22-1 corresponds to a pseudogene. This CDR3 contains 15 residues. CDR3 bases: TGTCCTGGGAGCGCACACCGGGCAGGGGACACTGAAGCTTTCTTT. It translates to CPGSAHRAGDTEAFF.